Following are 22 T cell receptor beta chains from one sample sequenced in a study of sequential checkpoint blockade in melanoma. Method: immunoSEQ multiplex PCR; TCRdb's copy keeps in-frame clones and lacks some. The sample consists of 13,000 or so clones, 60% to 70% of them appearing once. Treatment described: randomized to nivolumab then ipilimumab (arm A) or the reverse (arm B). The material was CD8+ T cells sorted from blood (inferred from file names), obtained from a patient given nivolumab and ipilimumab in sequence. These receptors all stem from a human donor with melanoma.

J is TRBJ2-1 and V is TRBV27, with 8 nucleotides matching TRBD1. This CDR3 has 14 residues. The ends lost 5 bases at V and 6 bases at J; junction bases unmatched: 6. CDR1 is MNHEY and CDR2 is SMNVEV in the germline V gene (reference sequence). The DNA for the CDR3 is TGTGCCAGCAGTACCGGGACAGGCCTCAATGAGCAGTTCTTC. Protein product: CASSTGTGLNEQFF.

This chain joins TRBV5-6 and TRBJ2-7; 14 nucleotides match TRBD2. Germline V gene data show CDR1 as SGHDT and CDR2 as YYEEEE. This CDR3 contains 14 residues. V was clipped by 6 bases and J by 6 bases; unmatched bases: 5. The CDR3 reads CASTGLAGAGEQYF. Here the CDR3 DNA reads TGTGCCAGCACGGGACTAGCGGGAGCTGGCGAGCAGTACTTC.

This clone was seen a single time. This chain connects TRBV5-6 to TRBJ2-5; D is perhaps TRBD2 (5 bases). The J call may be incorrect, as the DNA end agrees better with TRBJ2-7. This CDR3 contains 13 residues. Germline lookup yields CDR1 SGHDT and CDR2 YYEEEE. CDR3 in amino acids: CASSLGRDYEQYF. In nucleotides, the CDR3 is TGTGCCAGCAGCTTGGGTCGGGACTACGAGCAGTACTTC.

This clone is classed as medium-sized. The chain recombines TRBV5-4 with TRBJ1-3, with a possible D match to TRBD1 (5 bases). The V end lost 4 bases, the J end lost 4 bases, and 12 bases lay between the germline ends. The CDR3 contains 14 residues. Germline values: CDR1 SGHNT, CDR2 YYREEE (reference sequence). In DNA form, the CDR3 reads TGTGCCAGCAGCAACCGGGACTACGGAAACACCATATATTTT. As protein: CASSNRDYGNTIYF.

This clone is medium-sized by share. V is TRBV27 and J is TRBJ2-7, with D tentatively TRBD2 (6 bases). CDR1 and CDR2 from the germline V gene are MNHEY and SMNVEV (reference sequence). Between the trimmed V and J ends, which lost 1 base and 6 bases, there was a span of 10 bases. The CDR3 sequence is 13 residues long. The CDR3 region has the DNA TGTGCCAGCAGTTTATATGCCGGGGGCGAGCAGTACTTC. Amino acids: CASSLYAGGEQYF.

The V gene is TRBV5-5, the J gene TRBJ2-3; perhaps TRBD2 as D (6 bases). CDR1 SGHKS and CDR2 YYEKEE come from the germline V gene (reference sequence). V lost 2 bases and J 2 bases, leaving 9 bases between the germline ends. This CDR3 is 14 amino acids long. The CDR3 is CASSLPSATDTQYF. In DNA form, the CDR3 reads TGTGCCAGCAGCTTACCTAGCGCCACAGATACGCAGTATTTT.

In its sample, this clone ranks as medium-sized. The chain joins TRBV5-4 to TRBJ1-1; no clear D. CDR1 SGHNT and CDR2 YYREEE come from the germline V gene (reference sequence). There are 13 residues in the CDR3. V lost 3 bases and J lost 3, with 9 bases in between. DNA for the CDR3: TGTGCCAGCAGCTCCTACGGGGACACTGAAGCTTTCTTT. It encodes CASSSYGDTEAFF.

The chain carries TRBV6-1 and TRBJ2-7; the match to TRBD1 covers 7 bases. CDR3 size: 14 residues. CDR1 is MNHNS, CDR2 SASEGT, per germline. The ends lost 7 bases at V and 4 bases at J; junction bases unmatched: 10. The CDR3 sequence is CASISGPGGYEQYF. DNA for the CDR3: TGTGCCAGCATCTCGGGGCCAGGGGGTTACGAGCAGTACTTC.

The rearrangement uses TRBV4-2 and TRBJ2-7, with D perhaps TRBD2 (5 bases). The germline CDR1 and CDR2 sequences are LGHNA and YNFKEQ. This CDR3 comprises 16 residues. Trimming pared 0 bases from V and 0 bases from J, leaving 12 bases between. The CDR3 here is CASSQESAGYSYEQYF. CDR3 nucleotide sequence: TGTGCCAGCAGCCAAGAGTCGGCGGGTTACTCCTACGAGCAGTACTTC.

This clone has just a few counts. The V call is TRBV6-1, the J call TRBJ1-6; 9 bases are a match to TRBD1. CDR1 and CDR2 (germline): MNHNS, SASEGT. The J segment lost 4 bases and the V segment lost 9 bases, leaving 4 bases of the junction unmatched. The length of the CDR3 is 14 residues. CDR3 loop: CASYDRGYNSPLHF. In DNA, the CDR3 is TGTGCCAGTTACGACAGGGGGTATAATTCACCCCTCCACTTT.

The CDR3 spells CASSLGLSSYEQYF. The CDR3 nucleotides read TGTGCCAGCAGCCTCGGACTCAGCTCCTACGAGCAGTACTTC. V and J are TRBV5-6 and TRBJ2-7; tentative D call: TRBD2 (5 bases). V dropped 4 bases and J dropped 0 bases, with 11 bases sitting between them. Germline CDR1 and CDR2: SGHDT and YYEEEE. The CDR3 runs 14 residues. The full variable domain, completed using reference TRBV5-6 and TRBJ2-7, is DAGVTQSPTHLIKTRGQQVTLRCSPKSGHDTVSWYQQALGQGPQFIFQYYEEEERQRGNFPDRFSGHQFPNYSSELNVNALLLGDSALYLCASSLGLSSYEQYFGPGTRLTVT.

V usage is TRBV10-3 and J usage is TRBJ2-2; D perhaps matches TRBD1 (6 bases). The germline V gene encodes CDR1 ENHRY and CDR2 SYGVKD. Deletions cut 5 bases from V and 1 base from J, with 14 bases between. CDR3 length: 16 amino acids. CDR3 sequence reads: CAISRTAAGNTGELFF. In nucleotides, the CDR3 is TGTGCCATCAGTAGGACAGCCGCTGGGAACACCGGGGAGCTGTTTTTT.

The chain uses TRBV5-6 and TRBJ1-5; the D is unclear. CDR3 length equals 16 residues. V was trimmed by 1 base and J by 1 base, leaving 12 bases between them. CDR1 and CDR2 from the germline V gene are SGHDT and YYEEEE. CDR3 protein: CASSLSGTASNQPQHF. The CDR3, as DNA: TGTGCCAGCAGCTTGAGCGGAACCGCCAGCAATCAGCCCCAGCATTTT.

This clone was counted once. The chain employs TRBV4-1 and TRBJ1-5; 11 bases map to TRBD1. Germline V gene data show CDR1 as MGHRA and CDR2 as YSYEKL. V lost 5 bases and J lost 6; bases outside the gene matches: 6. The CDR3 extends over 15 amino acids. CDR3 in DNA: TGCGCCAGCAGCAGCGGACAGGGGGCTCTTCAGCCCCAGCATTTT. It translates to CASSSGQGALQPQHF.

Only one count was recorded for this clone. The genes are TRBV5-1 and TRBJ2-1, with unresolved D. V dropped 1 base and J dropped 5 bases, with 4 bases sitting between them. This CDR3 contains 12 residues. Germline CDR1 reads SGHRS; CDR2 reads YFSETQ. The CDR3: CASSLTDNEQFF. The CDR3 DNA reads TGCGCCAGCAGCTTGACGGACAATGAGCAGTTCTTC.

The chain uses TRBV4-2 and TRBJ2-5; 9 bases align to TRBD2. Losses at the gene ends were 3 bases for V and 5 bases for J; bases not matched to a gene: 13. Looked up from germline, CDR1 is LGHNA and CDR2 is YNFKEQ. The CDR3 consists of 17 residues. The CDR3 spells CASSHEGGGAGAETQYF. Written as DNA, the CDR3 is TGTGCCAGCAGCCACGAGGGCGGGGGGGCCGGTGCTGAGACCCAGTACTTC.

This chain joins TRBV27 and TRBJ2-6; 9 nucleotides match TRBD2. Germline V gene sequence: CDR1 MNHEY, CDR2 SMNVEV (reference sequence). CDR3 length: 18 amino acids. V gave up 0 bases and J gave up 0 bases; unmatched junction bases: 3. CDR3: CASSLSAGGTSGANVLTF. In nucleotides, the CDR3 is TGTGCCAGCAGTTTATCCGCGGGGGGGACCTCTGGGGCCAACGTCCTGACTTTC. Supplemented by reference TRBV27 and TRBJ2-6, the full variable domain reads EAQVTQNPRYLITVTGKKLTVTCSQNMNHEYMSWYRQDPGLGLRQIYYSMNVEVTDKGDVPEGYKVSRKEKRNFPLILESPSPNQTSLYFCASSLSAGGTSGANVLTFGAGSRLTVL.

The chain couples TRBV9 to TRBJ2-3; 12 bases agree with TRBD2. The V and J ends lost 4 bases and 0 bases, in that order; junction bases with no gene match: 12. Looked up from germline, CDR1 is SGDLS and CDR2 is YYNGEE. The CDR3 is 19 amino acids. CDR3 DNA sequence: TGTGCCAGCAGCTCCCCTGGACTAGCGGGGTGGCCTAGCACAGATACGCAGTATTTT. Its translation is CASSSPGLAGWPSTDTQYF.

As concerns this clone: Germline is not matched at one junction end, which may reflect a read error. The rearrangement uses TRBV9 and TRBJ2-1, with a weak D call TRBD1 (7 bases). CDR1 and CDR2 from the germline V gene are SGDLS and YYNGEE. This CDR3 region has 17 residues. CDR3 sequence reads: CASGVGGGGAAYNEQFF. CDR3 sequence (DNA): TGTGCCAGCGGCGTAGGAGGGGGCGGGGCGGCCTACAATGAGCAGTTCTTC.

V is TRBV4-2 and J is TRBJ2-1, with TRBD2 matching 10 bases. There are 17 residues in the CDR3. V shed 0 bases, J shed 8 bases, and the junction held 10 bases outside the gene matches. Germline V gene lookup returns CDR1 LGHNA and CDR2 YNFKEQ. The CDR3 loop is CASSQDWSASGSYEQFF. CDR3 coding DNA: TGTGCCAGCAGCCAAGATTGGTCGGCTAGCGGGAGTTATGAGCAGTTCTTC.

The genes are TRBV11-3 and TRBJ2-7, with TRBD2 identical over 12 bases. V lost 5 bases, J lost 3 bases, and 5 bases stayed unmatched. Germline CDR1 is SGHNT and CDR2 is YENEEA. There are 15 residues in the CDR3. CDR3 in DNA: TGTGCCAGCAGCCCGTGGACTAGCGGGAACTACGAGCAGTACTTC. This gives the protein CASSPWTSGNYEQYF.

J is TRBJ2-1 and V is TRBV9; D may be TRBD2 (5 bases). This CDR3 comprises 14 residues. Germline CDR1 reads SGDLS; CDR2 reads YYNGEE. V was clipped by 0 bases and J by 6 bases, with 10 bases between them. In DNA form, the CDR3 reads TGTGCCAGCAGCGTAGATGGGAGTCTCAATGAGCAGTTCTTC. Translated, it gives CASSVDGSLNEQFF.